Listed below are T cell receptor beta chains from one sample, sequenced in a study of blood T cell repertoires in COVID-19. Clones were read by immunoSEQ multiplex PCR, and TCRdb kept only the in-frame ones, dropping some. Altogether some 160,000 clones are present, almost 80% being singletons, with the ten largest covering roughly 8.6%. Material for sequencing was peripheral blood. The receptors derive from a man aged 50 to 60 with active or convalescent COVID-19. CDR3s include the opening cysteine and the closing phenylalanine or tryptophan. The order of the fields is V gene, J gene, clone size, D gene, CDR3 DNA, CDR3 protein. The D gene is left open where the match is weak. Not every row has a clone size; where given, it reads once, few, many or a size class.

V: TRBV25-1; J: TRBJ2-5; size: -; D: TRBD2; DNA: TGTGCCAGCAGTGGACTAGCGGGGACCCAAGAGACCCAGTACTTC; CDR3: CASSGLAGTQETQYF
V: TRBV28; J: TRBJ2-7; size: -; D: TRBD2; DNA: TGTGCCAGCAGTCCCCCGACTAGCCCGTATCCTCCTCGCGAGCAGTACTTC; CDR3: CASSPPTSPYPPREQYF
V: TRBV19; J: TRBJ1-2; size: -; D: TRBD1; DNA: TGTGCCAGTACTCTACAGGGGGCGGATAACTATGGCTACACCTTC; CDR3: CASTLQGADNYGYTF
V: TRBV7-3; J: TRBJ2-3; size: -; D: TRBD2; DNA: TGTGCCAGCAGCTTACACGGCGGGAGGCAGGATACGCAGTATTTT; CDR3: CASSLHGGRQDTQYF
V: TRBV7-9; J: TRBJ2-7; size: few; D: TRBD2; DNA: TGTGCCAGCAGCTTAGCCGCTAGCGGGGGCGAGCAGTACTTC; CDR3: CASSLAASGGEQYF
V: TRBV11-2; J: TRBJ2-5; size: -; D: -; DNA: TGTGCCAGCAGCTTAGATCACTATATAGAGACCCAGTACTTC; CDR3: CASSLDHYIETQYF
V: TRBV3-1/TRBV3-2; J: TRBJ1-1; size: -; D: TRBD1; DNA: TGTGCCAGCAGCCTGACAGGGGGAAGGGACACTGAAGCTTTCTTT; CDR3: CASSLTGGRDTEAFF
V: TRBV15; J: TRBJ1-1; size: -; D: -; DNA: TGTGCCACCAGCAGAAATCAGGGCACTGAAGCTTTCTTT; CDR3: CATSRNQGTEAFF
V: TRBV6-5; J: TRBJ1-4; size: few; D: -; DNA: TGTGCCCTCGGGCGGGCCACAACTAATGAAAAACTGTTTTTT; CDR3: CALGRATTNEKLFF
V: TRBV10-1; J: TRBJ2-7; size: -; D: TRBD1; DNA: TGCGCCAGCAGTGAGACAACAGGGGGCCCCTCGTACTTC; CDR3: CASSETTGGPSYF
V: TRBV7-3; J: TRBJ2-1; size: -; D: -; DNA: TGTGCCAGCAGCGCCGAAGCAAGGGGCACGGATGAGCAGTTCTTC; CDR3: CASSAEARGTDEQFF
V: TRBV15; J: TRBJ1-5; size: -; D: -; DNA: TGTGCCACCAGCAGAGGCGGGGGGCCTATTCAGCCCCAGCATTTT; CDR3: CATSRGGGPIQPQHF
V: TRBV28; J: TRBJ2-3; size: few; D: -; DNA: TGTGCCAGCAGTTTAGGTACTAGAGAGGCAGATACGCAGTATTTT; CDR3: CASSLGTREADTQYF
V: TRBV19; J: TRBJ2-7; size: -; D: TRBD2; DNA: TGTGCCAGTAGTGCGGGAGCCCCCTACGAGCAGTACTTC; CDR3: CASSAGAPYEQYF
V: TRBV30; J: TRBJ1-1; size: once; D: -; DNA: TGTGCCTATGAGGACGGCGGGCTATCGGGGACTGAAGCTTTCTTT; CDR3: CAYEDGGLSGTEAFF
V: TRBV5-6; J: TRBJ2-7; size: -; D: -; DNA: TGTGCCAGCAGCTTGCTGCGGGCCTCCTCCTACGAGCAGTACTTC; CDR3: CASSLLRASSYEQYF
V: TRBV7-2; J: TRBJ1-1; size: -; D: TRBD1; DNA: TGTGCCAGCAGCCCCCGGACAGGGGGCCCCACTGAAGCTTTCTTT; CDR3: CASSPRTGGPTEAFF
V: TRBV6-4; J: TRBJ1-1; size: -; D: -; DNA: TGTGCCAGCAGTGACTCCGGGCGGGGGAGGACTGAAGCTTTCTTT; CDR3: CASSDSGRGRTEAFF
V: TRBV7-3; J: TRBJ1-5; size: -; D: -; DNA: TGTGCCAGCAGTCCAACCAGGGACTGGGGCAATCAGCCCCAGCATTTT; CDR3: CASSPTRDWGNQPQHF
V: TRBV24-1; J: TRBJ2-7; size: -; D: TRBD1; DNA: TGTGCCACCAGTGAGTATGACAGGGGTGGCTCCTACGAGCAGTACTTC; CDR3: CATSEYDRGGSYEQYF
V: TRBV28; J: TRBJ1-1; size: -; D: TRBD1; DNA: TGTGCCAGCAGTTTTAGGGACAGGGGCACTGAAGCTTTCTTT; CDR3: CASSFRDRGTEAFF
V: TRBV5-1; J: TRBJ2-7; size: -; D: -; DNA: TGCGCCAGCAGCTTGGGGCAGAATTACGAGCAGTACTTC; CDR3: CASSLGQNYEQYF
V: TRBV5-4; J: TRBJ2-1; size: -; D: TRBD1; DNA: TGTGCCAGCAGCGCCAACAGGGGGAGCGGTTACAATGAGCAGTTCTTC; CDR3: CASSANRGSGYNEQFF
V: TRBV18; J: TRBJ1-1; size: few; D: -; DNA: TGTGCCAGCTCACCCGGGGAGGGGGAAGCTTTCTTT; CDR3: CASSPGEGEAFF
V: TRBV28; J: TRBJ1-1; size: -; D: -; DNA: TGTGCCAGCAGTGACTGGGGGAGGGCCGAGGGGAACACTGAAGCTTTCTTT; CDR3: CASSDWGRAEGNTEAFF
V: TRBV30; J: TRBJ2-1; size: -; D: TRBD1; DNA: TGTGCCTGGAGAGGCAGGGGGAGCTCGGGTGAGCAGTTCTTC; CDR3: CAWRGRGSSGEQFF
V: TRBV5-4; J: TRBJ2-3; size: -; D: TRBD1; DNA: TGTGCCAGCAGCACACGGACAGGGGGTACAGATACGCAGTATTTT; CDR3: CASSTRTGGTDTQYF
V: TRBV3-1/TRBV3-2; J: TRBJ1-2; size: -; D: -; DNA: TGTGCCAGCAGCCCGGTCCGGGATAACTATGGCTACACCTTC; CDR3: CASSPVRDNYGYTF
V: TRBV4-1; J: TRBJ1-5; size: -; D: TRBD1; DNA: TGCGCCAGCAGCCAGGGTCAGGGGGCCGCTCAGCCCCAGCATTTT; CDR3: CASSQGQGAAQPQHF
V: TRBV10-3; J: TRBJ2-7; size: once; D: TRBD1; DNA: TGTGCCATCAGCACCGGGACAGGGGTCTACGAGCAGTACTTC; CDR3: CAISTGTGVYEQYF
V: TRBV5-5; J: TRBJ2-1; size: -; D: -; DNA: TGTGCCAGCAGCATCCGGGACTCGAATGAGCAGTTCTTC; CDR3: CASSIRDSNEQFF
V: TRBV18; J: TRBJ2-3; size: once; D: -; DNA: TGTGCCAGCTCTCACGACAGATCTAGCACAGATACGCAGTATTTT; CDR3: CASSHDRSSTDTQYF
V: TRBV6-2/TRBV6-3; J: TRBJ2-4; size: -; D: -; DNA: TGTGCCAGCAGTAGAAGGAGCCCTAACATTCAGTACTTC; CDR3: CASSRRSPNIQYF
V: TRBV25-1; J: TRBJ1-2; size: -; D: -; DNA: TGTGCCAGCAGTGAAATAGGACATGACGCCTATGGCTACACCTTC; CDR3: CASSEIGHDAYGYTF
V: TRBV27; J: TRBJ1-5; size: -; D: -; DNA: TGTGCCAGCAGTTCTCGGGGATCGGGCAATCAGCCCCAGCATTTT; CDR3: CASSSRGSGNQPQHF
V: TRBV27; J: TRBJ2-5; size: -; D: -; DNA: TGTGCCAGCAGTTCCCGACTAGGAGAGACCCAGTACTTC; CDR3: CASSSRLGETQYF
V: TRBV9; J: TRBJ2-1; size: -; D: TRBD1; DNA: TGTGCCAGCAGCGTCACACAGGGGGCATTTCATGAGCAGTTCTTC; CDR3: CASSVTQGAFHEQFF
V: TRBV30; J: TRBJ1-6; size: -; D: -; DNA: TGTGCCTGGTCCCGGGAGTCTAATTCACCCCTCCACTTT; CDR3: CAWSRESNSPLHF
V: TRBV5-4; J: TRBJ2-7; size: few; D: TRBD2; DNA: TGTGCCAGCAGCTGGGCGGGAGGAACCTACGAGCAGTACTTC; CDR3: CASSWAGGTYEQYF
V: TRBV18; J: TRBJ1-6; size: -; D: -; DNA: TGTGCCAGCTCACCACCCCGGGGGAATTCACCCCTCCACTTT; CDR3: CASSPPRGNSPLHF
V: TRBV27; J: TRBJ1-2; size: -; D: -; DNA: TGTGCCAGCAGCTGGGCCGGGGGTGGCTATGGCTACACCTTC; CDR3: CASSWAGGGYGYTF
V: TRBV19; J: TRBJ2-3; size: once; D: -; DNA: TGTGCCAGTAGTATTGGGCAATCAGATACGCAGTATTTT; CDR3: CASSIGQSDTQYF